Given below is one T cell receptor beta chain in context. From the RACE reads, TCRdb called clonotypes with MiXCR, one entry per CDR3 protein. The profile covers about 160,000 distinct CDR3 sequences, with around a quarter appearing a single time and around 2.3% taken by the ten largest. The sample originates from a study of human T cells and chemical hapten exposure. The CDR3 loop spans 15 amino acids. Trimming shortened V by 0 bases and J by 5 bases, and 13 bases separated the two germline ends. Germline CDR1 is LGHNA and CDR2 is YSLEER. The time point denotes: patch test 3, about 24 weeks after DPC sensitization. Treatment described: therapeutic diphenylcyclopropenone sensitization with weekly scalp DPC.

This receptor was obtained from a woman in her late teens or twenties with alopecia areata. Some clones in this sample may be carry-over from other donors' samples. J is TRBJ1-2 and V is TRBV4-3; a possible D gene is TRBD1 (5 bases). This specimen was whole blood, taken in connection with sensitization to the hapten diphenylcyclopropenone (DPC). The CDR3 nucleotides read TGCGCCAGCAGCCAAGATGAGAATCGGGGGTATGGCTACACCTTC. It codes for CASSQDENRGYGYTF.